This T cell receptor (beta chain) was captured in a study of cytomegalovirus exposure and HLA in healthy donors. The CDR3 totals 14 residues. V was clipped by 0 bases and J by 5 bases, with 11 bases between them. Germline V gene lookup returns CDR1 SGHTS and CDR2 YDEGEE. The PCR made use of 60 Vbeta and 13 Jbeta primers. The method was immunoSEQ multiplex PCR; TCRdb's version includes in-frame clones alone and lacks a portion of them. The repertoire holds 150,000 to 200,000 clones, with 70% to 80% as singletons. V usage is TRBV5-8 and J usage is TRBJ1-2; no clear D gene. This sequence originates from a woman in her thirties in good health and CMV-seropositive. Source material: PBMCs. The CDR3 loop is CASSLAPSGYGYTF. The CDR3 coding sequence is TGTGCCAGCAGCTTGGCGCCATCCGGGTATGGCTACACCTTC.